These 7 T cell receptor beta chains were sequenced from one sample in a study of shared clonotypes between healthy human individuals. The protocol was immunoSEQ multiplex PCR, while the TCRdb copy is restricted to in-frame clones and leaves out a portion. The sample carries under 1,100,000 clones, around 78% recorded once. Sequencing was done on a sample of memory CD4+ T cells from PBMCs. Subset reported: CD45RA-negative fraction. The receptors stem from a man younger than 35 in good health. Some clones in this sample may be carry-over from other donors' samples.

On this clone itself: With a much larger clone just one base away, this may be a read error. Additional DNA sequences in this sample encode the identical CDR3. This chain links TRBV7-8 with TRBJ2-5; the D gene is possibly TRBD2 (5 bases). Germline V gene data show CDR1 as SGHVS and CDR2 as FQNEAQ. CDR3 length equals 14 residues. The V gene lost 1 base and the J gene lost 2 bases, with 8 bases spanning the gap. The CDR3 is CASSLGTAQETQYF. In nucleotides, the CDR3 is TGTGCCAGCAGCTTAGGGACTGCACAAGAGACCCAGTACTTC.

The V and J genes are TRBV7-4 and TRBJ2-7; 7 bases are shared with TRBD1. Trimming at V came to 7 bases and at J to 4 bases, leaving 16 bases not matched to a gene. Per germline, CDR1 SGHVT and CDR2 SQSDAQ. The CDR3 covers 16 residues. Here the CDR3 DNA reads TGTGCCAGCACTATGGGGTTCCTGGACAGGCGATACGAGCAGTACTTC. It translates to CASTMGFLDRRYEQYF.

The genes are TRBV27 and TRBJ1-1; unclear D gene. The germline gives CDR1 MNHEY, CDR2 SMNVEV (reference sequence). Trimming took 0 bases from V and 4 from J, leaving 9 bases between them. The CDR3 loop spans 14 amino acids. In nucleotides, the CDR3 is TGTGCCAGCAGTTTATCGTCCGCGGTCACTGAAGCTTTCTTT. Its translation is CASSLSSAVTEAFF.

The sample holds one count of this clone. The V call is TRBV7-3, the J call TRBJ2-3, with 8 bases that match TRBD1. Unmatched junction bases numbered 6, after V lost 2 bases and J lost 5 bases. The germline V gene encodes CDR1 SGHTA and CDR2 FQGTGA. The CDR3 loop spans 15 amino acids. The CDR3 DNA follows: TGTGCCAGCAGCTTATGGACAGGGTCGTTAGATACGCAGTATTTT. This sequence encodes CASSLWTGSLDTQYF.

A single count supports this clone. This chain connects TRBV2 to TRBJ1-2; 10 nucleotides agree with TRBD1. The junction had 3 bases not matched to a gene; V was cut back by 3 bases and J by 8 bases. There are 13 residues in the CDR3. Germline values: CDR1 SNHLY, CDR2 FYNNEI. The CDR3 reads CASSDGTGAGYTF. DNA of the CDR3: TGTGCCAGCAGTGACGGGACAGGGGCCGGCTACACCTTC.

V and J are TRBV5-1 and TRBJ2-7; D ambiguous. This CDR3 is built from 13 residues. V shed 0 bases and J shed 4 bases, with 8 bases lying between them. Germline CDR1 reads SGHRS; CDR2 reads YFSETQ. CDR3 coding DNA: TGCGCCAGCAGCTTGGATAACCAGTACGAGCAGTACTTC. This gives the protein CASSLDNQYEQYF.

Notes on this clone: The same CDR3 also results from other DNA sequences found in this sample. The chain joins TRBV2 to TRBJ2-7, with D possibly TRBD2 on 5 matching bases. Germline V CDR1 and CDR2: SNHLY, FYNNEI. CDR3 size: 12 residues. V dropped 6 bases and J dropped 3 bases, with 9 bases sitting between them. CDR3 bases: TGTGCCAGCAGGGTGGACTTCTACGAGCAGTACTTC. This encodes CASRVDFYEQYF.